The TCR beta chain described here comes from a study of blood T cells in healthy people across ages. Findings and limits, study-wide: Whereas aged donors had fewer naive CD4+ cells, long-lived donors had more of them and higher diversity.

About this clonotype: The antigen is undetermined.

J gave up 0 bases and V 3 bases, and 4 bases lay outside the gene matches. This CDR3 region has 16 residues. The V gene's germline CDR1 is KGHSH and CDR2 LQKENI. Primed by a sample-barcoded 5' primer and a J-beta primer mix, a second PCR proceeded for 7 to 11 cycles. The template-switch adaptor, which had 12 random nucleotides, put a tag on each cDNA molecule. TCRdb reanalysed the 5' RACE reads using MiXCR and keeps one entry per CDR3 protein. The data hold about 640,000 distinct CDR3 sequences, with 58% observed a single time. This chain links TRBV18 with TRBJ2-1, with TRBD2 identical over 8 bases. The sequencing input was blood. The clonotype originates from a man in his 60s in good health. The CDR3 DNA follows: TGTGCCAGCTCACCCATAGCGGGGAGCTCCTACAATGAGCAGTTCTTC. It yields the protein CASSPIAGSSYNEQFF.